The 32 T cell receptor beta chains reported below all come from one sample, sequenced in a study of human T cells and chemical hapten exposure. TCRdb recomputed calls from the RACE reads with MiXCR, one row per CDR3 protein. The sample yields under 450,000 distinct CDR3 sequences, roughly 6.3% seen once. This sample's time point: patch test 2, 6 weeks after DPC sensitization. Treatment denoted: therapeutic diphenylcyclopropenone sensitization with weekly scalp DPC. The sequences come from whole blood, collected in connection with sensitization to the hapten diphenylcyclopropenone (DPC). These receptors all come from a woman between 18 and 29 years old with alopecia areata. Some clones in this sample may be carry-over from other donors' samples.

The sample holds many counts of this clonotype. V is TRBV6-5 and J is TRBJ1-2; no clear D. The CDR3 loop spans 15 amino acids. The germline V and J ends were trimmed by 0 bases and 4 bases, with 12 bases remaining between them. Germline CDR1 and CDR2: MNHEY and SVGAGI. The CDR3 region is CASSYSAGVGYGYTF. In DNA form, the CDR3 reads TGTGCCAGCAGTTACTCTGCAGGTGTCGGCTATGGCTACACCTTC.

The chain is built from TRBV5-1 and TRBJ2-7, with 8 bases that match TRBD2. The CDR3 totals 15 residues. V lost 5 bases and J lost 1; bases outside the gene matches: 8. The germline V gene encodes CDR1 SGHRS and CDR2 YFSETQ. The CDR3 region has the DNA TGCGCCAGCAGACCACCGGGACTAGTGTCCTACGAGCAGTACTTC. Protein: CASRPPGLVSYEQYF.

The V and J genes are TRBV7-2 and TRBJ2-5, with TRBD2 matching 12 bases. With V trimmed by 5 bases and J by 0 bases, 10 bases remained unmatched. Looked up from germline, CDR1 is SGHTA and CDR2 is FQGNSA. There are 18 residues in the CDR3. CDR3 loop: CASSPSFLAGGYQETQYF. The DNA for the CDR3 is TGTGCCAGCAGCCCCTCCTTCCTAGCGGGGGGGTACCAAGAGACCCAGTACTTC.

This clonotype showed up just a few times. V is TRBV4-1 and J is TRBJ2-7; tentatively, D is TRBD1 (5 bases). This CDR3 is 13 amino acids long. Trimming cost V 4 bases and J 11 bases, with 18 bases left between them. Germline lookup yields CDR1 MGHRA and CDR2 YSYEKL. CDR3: CASSRIKGMSKYF. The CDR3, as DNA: TGCGCCAGCAGCCGGATTAAGGGGATGAGCAAGTACTTC.

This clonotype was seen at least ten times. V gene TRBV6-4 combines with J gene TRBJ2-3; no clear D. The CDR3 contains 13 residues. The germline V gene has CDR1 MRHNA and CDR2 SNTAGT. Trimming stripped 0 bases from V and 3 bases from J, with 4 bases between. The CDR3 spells CASSDSETDTQYF. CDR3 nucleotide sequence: TGTGCCAGCAGTGACTCAGAGACAGATACGCAGTATTTT.

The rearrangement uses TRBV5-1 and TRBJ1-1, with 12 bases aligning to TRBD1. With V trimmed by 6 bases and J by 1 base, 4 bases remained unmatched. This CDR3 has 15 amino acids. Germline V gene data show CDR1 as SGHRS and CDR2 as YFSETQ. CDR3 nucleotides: TGCGCCAGCAACCGGGACAGGGGGCCGAACACTGAAGCTTTCTTT. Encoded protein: CASNRDRGPNTEAFF. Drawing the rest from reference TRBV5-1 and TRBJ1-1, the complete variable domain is KAGVTQTPRYLIKTRGQQVTLSCSPISGHRSVSWYQQTPGQGLQFLFEYFSETQRNKGNFPGRFSGRQFSNSRSEMNVSTLELGDSALYLCASNRDRGPNTEAFFGQGTRLTVV.

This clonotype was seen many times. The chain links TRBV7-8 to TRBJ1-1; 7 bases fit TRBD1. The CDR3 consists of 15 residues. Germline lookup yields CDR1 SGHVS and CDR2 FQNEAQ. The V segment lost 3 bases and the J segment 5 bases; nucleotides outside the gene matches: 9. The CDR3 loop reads CASSLGTVGVTEAFF. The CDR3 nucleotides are TGTGCCAGCAGCTTGGGGACAGTCGGTGTAACTGAAGCTTTCTTT.

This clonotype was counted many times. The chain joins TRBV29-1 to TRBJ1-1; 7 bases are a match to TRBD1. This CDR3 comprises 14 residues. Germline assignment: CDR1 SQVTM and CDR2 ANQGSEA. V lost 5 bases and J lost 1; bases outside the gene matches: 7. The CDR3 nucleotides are TGCAGCGTTCACCCGGGACAGACGAACACTGAAGCTTTCTTT. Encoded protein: CSVHPGQTNTEAFF. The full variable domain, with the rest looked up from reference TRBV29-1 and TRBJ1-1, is SAVISQKPSRDICQRGTSLTIQCQVDSQVTMMFWYRQQPGQSLTLIATANQGSEATYESGFVIDKFPISRPNLTFSTLTVSNMSPEDSSIYLCSVHPGQTNTEAFFGQGTRLTVV.

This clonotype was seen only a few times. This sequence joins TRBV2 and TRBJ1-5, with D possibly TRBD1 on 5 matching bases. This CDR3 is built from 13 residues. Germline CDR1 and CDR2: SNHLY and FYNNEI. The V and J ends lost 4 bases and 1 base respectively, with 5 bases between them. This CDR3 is CASSGGSNQPQHF. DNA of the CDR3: TGTGCCAGCAGTGGGGGGAGCAATCAGCCCCAGCATTTT.

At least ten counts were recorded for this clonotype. The CDR3 region is CASSYYAGSRTDTQYF. CDR3 nucleotides: TGTGCCAGCAGTTATTACGCCGGGAGTCGCACAGATACGCAGTATTTT. The chain has TRBV7-8 and TRBJ2-3; D might be TRBD2 (6 bases). The V end was cut by 6 bases, the J end by 1 base, with 17 bases between. Germline loops: CDR1 SGHVS, CDR2 FQNEAQ. The CDR3 runs to 16 residues.

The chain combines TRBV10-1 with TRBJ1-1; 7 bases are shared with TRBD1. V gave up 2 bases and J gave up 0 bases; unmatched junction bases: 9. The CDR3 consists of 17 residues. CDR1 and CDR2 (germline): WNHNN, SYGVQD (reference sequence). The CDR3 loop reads CASSETGTATMNTEAFF. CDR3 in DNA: TGCGCCAGCAGTGAGACGGGGACAGCCACCATGAACACTGAAGCTTTCTTT.

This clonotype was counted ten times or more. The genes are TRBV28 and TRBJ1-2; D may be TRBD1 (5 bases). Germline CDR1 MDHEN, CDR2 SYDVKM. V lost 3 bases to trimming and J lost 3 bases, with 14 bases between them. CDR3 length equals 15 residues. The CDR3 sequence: CASSFEGTGYYGYTF. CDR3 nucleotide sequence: TGTGCCAGCAGTTTTGAGGGGACTGGCTACTATGGCTACACCTTC.

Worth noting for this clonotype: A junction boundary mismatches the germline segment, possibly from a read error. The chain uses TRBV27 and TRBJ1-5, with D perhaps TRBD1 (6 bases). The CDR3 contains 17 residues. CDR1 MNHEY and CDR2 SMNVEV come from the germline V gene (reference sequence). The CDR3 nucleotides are TGTGCCAGCAGTTTTAAAGGGGGGTTCGGGCGCAATCAGCCCCGGCATTTT. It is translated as CASSFKGGFGRNQPRHF.

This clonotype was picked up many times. The CDR3 DNA reads as TGTGCCAGCAGTTCCCTTGGCGGCTCCTATAATTCACCCCTCCACTTT. This codes for CASSSLGGSYNSPLHF. The chain carries TRBV28 and TRBJ1-6, with D unclear. V lost 4 bases to trimming and J lost 0 bases, with 10 bases between them. This CDR3 has 16 amino acids. Germline lookup yields CDR1 MDHEN and CDR2 SYDVKM.

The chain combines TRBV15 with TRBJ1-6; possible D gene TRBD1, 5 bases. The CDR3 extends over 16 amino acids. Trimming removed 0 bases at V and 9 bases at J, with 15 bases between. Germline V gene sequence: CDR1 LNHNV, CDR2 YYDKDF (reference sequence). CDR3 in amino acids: CATSRDAKLGGSPLHF. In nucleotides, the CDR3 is TGTGCCACCAGCAGAGACGCCAAACTGGGGGGTTCACCCCTCCACTTT.

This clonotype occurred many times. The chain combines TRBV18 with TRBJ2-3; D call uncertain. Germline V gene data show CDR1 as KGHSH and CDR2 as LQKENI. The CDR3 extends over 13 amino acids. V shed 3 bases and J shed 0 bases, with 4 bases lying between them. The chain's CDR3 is CASSPVSTDTQYF. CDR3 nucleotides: TGTGCCAGCTCACCTGTTAGCACAGATACGCAGTATTTT.

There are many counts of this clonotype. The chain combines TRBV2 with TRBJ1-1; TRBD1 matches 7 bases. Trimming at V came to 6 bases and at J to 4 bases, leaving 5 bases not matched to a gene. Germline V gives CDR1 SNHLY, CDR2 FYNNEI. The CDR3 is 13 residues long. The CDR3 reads CASSPTGSTEAFF. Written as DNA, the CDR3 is TGTGCCAGCAGCCCGACAGGGAGCACTGAAGCTTTCTTT.

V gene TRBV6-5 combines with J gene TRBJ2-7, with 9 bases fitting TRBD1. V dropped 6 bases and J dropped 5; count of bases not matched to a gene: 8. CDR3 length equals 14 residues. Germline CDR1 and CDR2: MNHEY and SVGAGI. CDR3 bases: TGTGCCAGCAGCCGGGACAGGGCCCTTGACGAGCAGTACTTC. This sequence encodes CASSRDRALDEQYF.

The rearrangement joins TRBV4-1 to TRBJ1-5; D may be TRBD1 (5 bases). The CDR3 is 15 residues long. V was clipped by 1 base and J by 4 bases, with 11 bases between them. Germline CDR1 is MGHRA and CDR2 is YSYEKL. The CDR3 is CASSQGQGLNQPQHF. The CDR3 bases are TGCGCCAGCAGCCAAGGGCAGGGATTAAATCAGCCCCAGCATTTT.

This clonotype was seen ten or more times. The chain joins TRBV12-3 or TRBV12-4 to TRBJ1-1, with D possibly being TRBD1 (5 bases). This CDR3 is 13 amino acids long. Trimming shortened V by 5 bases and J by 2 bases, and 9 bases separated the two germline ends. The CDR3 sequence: CASSMTDNTEAFF. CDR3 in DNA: TGTGCCAGCAGTATGACAGACAACACTGAAGCTTTCTTT.

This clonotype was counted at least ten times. CDR3 sequence (DNA): TGTGCCAGCAGGAAAGCTCTAGGGGGCCCCTATGGCTACACCTTC. Residues: CASRKALGGPYGYTF. V usage is TRBV27 and J usage is TRBJ1-2; 7 bases line up with TRBD1. The CDR3 runs 15 residues. V lost 6 bases to trimming and J lost 4 bases; unmatched junction nucleotides: 11. Germline loops: CDR1 MNHEY, CDR2 SMNVEV (reference sequence).

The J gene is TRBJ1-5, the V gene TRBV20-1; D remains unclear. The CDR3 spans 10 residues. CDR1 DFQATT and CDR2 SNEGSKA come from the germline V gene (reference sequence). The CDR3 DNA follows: TGCAGGGTTGGCAATCAGCCCCAGCATTTT. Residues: CRVGNQPQHF.

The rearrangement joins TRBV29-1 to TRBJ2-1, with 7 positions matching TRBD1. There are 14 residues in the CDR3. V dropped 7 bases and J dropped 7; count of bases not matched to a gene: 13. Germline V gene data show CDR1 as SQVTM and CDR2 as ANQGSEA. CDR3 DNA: TGCAGCGCAGACAGGGACCCGAACAATAATGAGCAGTTCTTC. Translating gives CSADRDPNNNEQFF.

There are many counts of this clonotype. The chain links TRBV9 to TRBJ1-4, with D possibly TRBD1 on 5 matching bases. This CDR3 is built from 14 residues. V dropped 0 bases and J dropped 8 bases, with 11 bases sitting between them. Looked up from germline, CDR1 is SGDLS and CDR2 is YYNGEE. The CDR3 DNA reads TGTGCCAGCAGCGTAGCTGGGACCGGGGAAAAACTGTTTTTT. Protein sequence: CASSVAGTGEKLFF. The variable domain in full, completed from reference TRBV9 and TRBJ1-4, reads DSGVTQTPKHLITATGQRVTLRCSPRSGDLSVYWYQQSLDQGLQFLIQYYNGEERAKGNILERFSAQQFPDLHSELNLSSLELGDSALYFCASSVAGTGEKLFFGSGTQLSVL.

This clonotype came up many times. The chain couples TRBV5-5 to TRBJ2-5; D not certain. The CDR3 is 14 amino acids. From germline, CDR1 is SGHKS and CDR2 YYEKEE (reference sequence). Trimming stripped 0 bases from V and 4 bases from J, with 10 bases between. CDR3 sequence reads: CASSLATWPETQYF. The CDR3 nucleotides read TGTGCCAGCAGCTTGGCGACATGGCCAGAGACCCAGTACTTC.

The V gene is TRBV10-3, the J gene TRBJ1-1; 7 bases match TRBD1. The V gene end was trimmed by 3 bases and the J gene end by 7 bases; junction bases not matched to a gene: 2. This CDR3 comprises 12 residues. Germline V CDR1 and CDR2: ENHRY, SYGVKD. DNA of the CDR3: TGTGCCATCAGTGACAGGGGGTTTGAAGCTTTCTTT. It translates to CAISDRGFEAFF.

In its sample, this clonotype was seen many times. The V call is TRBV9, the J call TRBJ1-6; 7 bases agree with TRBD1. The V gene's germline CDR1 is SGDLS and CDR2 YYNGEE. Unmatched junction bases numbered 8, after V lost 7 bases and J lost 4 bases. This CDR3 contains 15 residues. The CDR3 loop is CASAYRQGYNSPLHF. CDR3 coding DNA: TGTGCCAGCGCTTACCGACAGGGTTATAATTCACCCCTCCACTTT.

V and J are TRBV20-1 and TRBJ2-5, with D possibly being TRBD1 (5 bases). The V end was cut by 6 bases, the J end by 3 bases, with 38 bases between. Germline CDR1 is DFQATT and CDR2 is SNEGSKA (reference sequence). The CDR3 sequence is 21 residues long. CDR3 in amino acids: CSAKTRAQTYLNQGPKETQYF. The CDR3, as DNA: TGCAGTGCGAAAACCCGGGCCCAGACATACCTGAACCAGGGCCCGAAAGAGACCCAGTACTTC.

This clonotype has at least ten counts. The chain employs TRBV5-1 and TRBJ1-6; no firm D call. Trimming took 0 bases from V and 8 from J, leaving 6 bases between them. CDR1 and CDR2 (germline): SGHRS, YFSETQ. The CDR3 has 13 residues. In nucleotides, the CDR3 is TGCGCCAGCAGCTTGGAAGCATATTCACCCCTCCACTTT. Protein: CASSLEAYSPLHF. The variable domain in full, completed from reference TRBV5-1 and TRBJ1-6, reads KAGVTQTPRYLIKTRGQQVTLSCSPISGHRSVSWYQQTPGQGLQFLFEYFSETQRNKGNFPGRFSGRQFSNSRSEMNVSTLELGDSALYLCASSLEAYSPLHFGNGTRLTVT.

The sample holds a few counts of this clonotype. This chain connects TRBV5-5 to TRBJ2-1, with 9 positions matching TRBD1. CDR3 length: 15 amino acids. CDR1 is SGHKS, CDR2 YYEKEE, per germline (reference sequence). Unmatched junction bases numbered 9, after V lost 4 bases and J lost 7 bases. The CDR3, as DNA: TGTGCCAGCAGCAAAAACCGGGACAGGGTTAATGAGCAGTTCTTC. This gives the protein CASSKNRDRVNEQFF. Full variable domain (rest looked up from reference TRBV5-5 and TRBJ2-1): DAGVTQSPTHLIKTRGQQVTLRCSPISGHKSVSWYQQVLGQGPQFIFQYYEKEERGRGNFPDRFSARQFPNYSSELNVNALLLGDSALYLCASSKNRDRVNEQFFGPGTRLTVL.

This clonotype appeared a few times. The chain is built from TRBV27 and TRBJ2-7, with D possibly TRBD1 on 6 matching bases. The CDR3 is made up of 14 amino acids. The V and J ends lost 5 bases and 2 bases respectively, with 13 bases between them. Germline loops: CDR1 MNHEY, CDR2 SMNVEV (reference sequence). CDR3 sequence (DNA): TGTGCCAGCAGTCAGGGGAGAGGGCCCTACGAGCAGTACTTC. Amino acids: CASSQGRGPYEQYF.

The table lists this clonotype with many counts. The DNA of the CDR3 is TGTGCCAGTTACAGGGCTCCCGGCTATGGCTACACCTTC. Translation: CASYRAPGYGYTF. This sequence joins TRBV28 and TRBJ1-2; D is possibly TRBD1 (6 bases). This CDR3 comprises 13 residues. Trimming shortened V by 9 bases and J by 4 bases, and 15 bases separated the two germline ends. Per the germline V gene, CDR1 is MDHEN and CDR2 is SYDVKM.